One and the same sample provided the 32 T cell receptor beta chains below, sequenced in a study of early T cells in non-severe SARS-CoV-2 infection. MiXCR, applied by TCRdb to the 5' RACE reads, yields one record per CDR3 protein. Here the sample spans 50,000 to 85,000 distinct CDR3 sequences, roughly 9% being singletons. The specimen was whole blood. The source is an adult who was a healthcare worker with PCR-confirmed SARS-CoV-2 infection or an uninfected control (not recorded which).

This chain uses TRBV7-3 with TRBJ1-3, with unresolved D. This CDR3 spans 13 amino acids. V was pared by 5 bases and J by 2 bases, with 7 bases between. Germline CDR1 and CDR2: SGHTA and FQGTGA. The DNA for the CDR3 is TGTGCCAGCAGCCAGGACCCTGGAAACACCATATATTTT. It encodes CASSQDPGNTIYF. The full variable domain, its missing parts supplied by reference TRBV7-3 and TRBJ1-3, is GAGVSQTPSNKVTEKGKYVELRCDPISGHTALYWYRQSLGQGPEFLIYFQGTGAADDSGLPNDRFFAVRPEGSVSTLKIQRTERGDSAVYLCASSQDPGNTIYFGEGSWLTVV.

Written as DNA, the CDR3 is TGTGCCAGCAGCAGGGACTATCAGGCCCATGAGCAGTTCTTC. It encodes CASSRDYQAHEQFF. This chain joins TRBV7-2 and TRBJ2-1; 7 bases fit TRBD2. The germline V gene encodes CDR1 SGHTA and CDR2 FQGNSA. V gave up 5 bases and J gave up 8 bases; unmatched junction bases: 9. CDR3 size: 14 residues.

This clonotype has at least ten counts. The chain joins TRBV20-1 to TRBJ1-1; D might be TRBD1 (5 bases). In germline, CDR1 is DFQATT, CDR2 SNEGSKA (reference sequence). The CDR3 contains 11 residues. The CDR3 DNA follows: TGCAGACCAACCGGGGGCACTGAAGCTTTCTTT. Translating it yields CRPTGGTEAFF.

This clonotype occurred many times. This chain uses TRBV12-3 or TRBV12-4 with TRBJ2-5; a possible D gene is TRBD1 (5 bases). Trimming shortened V by 5 bases and J by 4 bases, and 17 bases separated the two germline ends. There are 15 residues in the CDR3. The CDR3 spells CASSMGQVYRETQYF. The CDR3 DNA reads as TGTGCCAGCAGTATGGGGCAGGTATATCGAGAGACCCAGTACTTC.

The rearrangement links TRBV3-1 to TRBJ1-4; unclear D gene. The CDR3 length is 13 residues. Trimming shortened V by 2 bases and J by 3 bases, and 4 bases separated the two germline ends. The germline gives CDR1 LGHDT, CDR2 YNNKEL (reference sequence). Here the CDR3 reads CASSQSANEKLFF. DNA of the CDR3: TGTGCCAGCAGCCAATCGGCTAATGAAAAACTGTTTTTT.

This clonotype has only a few counts. V usage is TRBV29-1 and J usage is TRBJ1-1; 7 nucleotides align to TRBD1. Germline lookup yields CDR1 SQVTM and CDR2 ANQGSEA. This CDR3 contains 11 residues. Unmatched junction bases numbered 2, after V lost 4 bases and J lost 6 bases. CDR3 DNA: TGCAGCGTTGCAAGGGGGCCTGAAGCTTTCTTT. The encoded protein is CSVARGPEAFF.

This clonotype was picked up many times. CDR3 loop: CASSENTGGVLFF. The CDR3 DNA is TGTGCCAGCAGCGAGAATACAGGGGGCGTACTGTTTTTT. V usage is TRBV9 and J usage is TRBJ1-4; 9 bases are shared with TRBD1. The CDR3 runs 13 residues. Looked up from germline, CDR1 is SGDLS and CDR2 is YYNGEE. The trim removed 3 bases at V and 13 bases at J, leaving 7 bases unmatched.

At least ten counts were recorded for this clonotype. The chain employs TRBV7-2 and TRBJ2-1, with 8 bases that match TRBD1. V gave up 4 bases and J gave up 14 bases; unmatched junction bases: 7. This CDR3 comprises 12 residues. Germline CDR1 reads SGHTA; CDR2 reads FQGNSA. CDR3 sequence: CASSSTGDGEFF. CDR3 DNA sequence: TGTGCCAGCAGCTCGACAGGGGACGGAGAGTTCTTC.

The V call is TRBV5-1, the J call TRBJ2-5, with TRBD1 identical over 9 bases. The germline V gene encodes CDR1 SGHRS and CDR2 YFSETQ. V gave up 4 bases and J gave up 1 base; unmatched junction bases: 2. This CDR3 spans 14 amino acids. The DNA of the CDR3 is TGCGCCAGCAGCACACAGGGGGCCCAAGAGACCCAGTACTTC. It yields the protein CASSTQGAQETQYF.

This clonotype has more than one count but fewer than ten. This chain uses TRBV7-2 with TRBJ2-3; 8 bases map to TRBD1. The germline gives CDR1 SGHTA, CDR2 FQGNSA. This CDR3 has 14 residues. V lost 8 bases and J lost 10; bases outside the gene matches: 14. CDR3: CASSTDRVSSAQYF. For the CDR3, the DNA is TGTGCCAGCTCTACGGACAGGGTATCGTCGGCGCAGTATTTT.

This clonotype was counted ten times or more. This rearrangement joins TRBV6-5 to TRBJ2-7; 11 positions agree with TRBD2. The CDR3 consists of 16 residues. The germline V gene encodes CDR1 MNHEY and CDR2 SVGAGI. V lost 6 bases to trimming and J lost 3 bases; unmatched junction nucleotides: 10. The CDR3 DNA is TGTGCCAGCAGCCTTAGCGGGAGGGCCAGAGGCTACGAGCAGTACTTC. Encoded protein: CASSLSGRARGYEQYF.

The V gene is TRBV21-1, the J gene TRBJ1-5; the D segment call TRBD1 is taken from the table without a DNA check. TRBV21-1 is deemed a pseudogene. The CDR3 contains 14 residues. The CDR3, as DNA: TGTGCCAGCAGCCCTCCGGGCGCCAATCAGCCCCAGCATTTT. Protein product: CASSPPGANQPQHF.

This clonotype occurred many times. The chain uses TRBV16 and TRBJ1-2; no definite D call. Between the trimmed V and J ends, which lost 0 bases and 3 bases, there was a span of 8 bases. Germline V CDR1 and CDR2: KGHSY, FQNENV. The length of the CDR3 is 14 residues. In DNA, the CDR3 is TGTGCCAGCAGCCAATCAAGGGTCGACTATGGCTACACCTTC. Its translation is CASSQSRVDYGYTF.

This clonotype has a count of ten or more. The chain joins TRBV20-1 to TRBJ2-7; D unresolved. This CDR3 has 13 amino acids. Germline CDR1 DFQATT, CDR2 SNEGSKA (reference sequence). V was clipped by 3 bases and J by 2 bases, with 11 bases between them. CDR3 in DNA: TGCAGTGCTAGTGGCTTATTAGCCTACGAGCAGTACTTC. Residues: CSASGLLAYEQYF.

This clonotype was observed a handful of times. This chain links TRBV6-2 or TRBV6-3 with TRBJ2-5, with 7 bases aligning to TRBD1. Germline trimming cut 6 bases from V and 5 bases from J; bases unmatched to any gene: 15. The CDR3 consists of 16 residues. The germline CDR1 and CDR2 sequences are MNHEY and SVGEGT. The CDR3 protein is CASRPVGQTLGETQYF. The CDR3 bases are TGTGCCAGCAGGCCTGTGGGACAGACCCTAGGGGAGACCCAGTACTTC.

The chain joins TRBV24-1 to TRBJ2-1; D uncertain. Trimming took off 4 bases at V and 10 bases at J, with 13 bases between the two ends. This CDR3 is built from 13 residues. CDR1 is KGHDR and CDR2 is SFDVKD in the germline V gene. CDR3 sequence: CATSDSRVGEQFF. CDR3 coding DNA: TGTGCCACCAGTGACTCAAGGGTGGGGGAGCAGTTCTTC.

There are many counts of this clonotype. V gene TRBV20-1 combines with J gene TRBJ1-1; possibly TRBD1 for D (5 bases). V lost 5 bases, J lost 9 bases, and 16 bases lay in between. In germline, CDR1 is DFQATT, CDR2 SNEGSKA (reference sequence). The CDR3 has 12 residues. CDR3 nucleotide sequence: TGCAGTGCTCCCTTAACGGGGACCCAAGCTTTCTTT. It translates to CSAPLTGTQAFF.

Many counts were recorded for this clonotype. The V and J genes are TRBV6-4 and TRBJ2-2; the match to TRBD2 covers 8 bases. The CDR3 consists of 14 residues. Germline V gene data show CDR1 as MRHNA and CDR2 as SNTAGT. The ends lost 4 bases at V and 4 bases at J; junction bases unmatched: 2. The CDR3 DNA follows: TGTGCCAGCAGTGCCGGGACTAGCACCGGGGAGCTGTTTTTT. It specifies CASSAGTSTGELFF.

The rearrangement uses TRBV3-1 and TRBJ2-2; 7 bases match TRBD2. This CDR3 has 17 amino acids. V shed 3 bases and J 1 base; nucleotides not matched to a gene: 8. Germline assignment: CDR1 LGHDT and CDR2 YNNKEL (reference sequence). As DNA, the CDR3 is TGTGCCAGCAGCCAGCCTACTAGCGCCTTGAACACCGGGGAGCTGTTTTTT. Its translation: CASSQPTSALNTGELFF.

This clonotype was detected only a few times. The CDR3, as DNA: TGTGCCAGCTCACCAACGTCCAGGGACTCTGGAAACACCATATATTTT. Translating gives CASSPTSRDSGNTIYF. The V call is TRBV18, the J call TRBJ1-3, with D possibly TRBD1 on 5 matching bases. The V gene's germline CDR1 is KGHSH and CDR2 LQKENI. The CDR3 sequence is 16 residues long. V was trimmed by 2 bases and J by 0 bases, leaving 11 bases between them. Combining the CDR3 with reference TRBV18 and TRBJ1-3 gives the whole variable domain NAGVMQNPRHLVRRRGQEARLRCSPMKGHSHVYWYRQLPEEGLKFMVYLQKENIIDESGMPKERFSAEFPKEGPSILRIQQVVRGDSAAYFCASSPTSRDSGNTIYFGEGSWLTVV.

The genes are TRBV6-2 or TRBV6-3 and TRBJ2-4, with 8 nucleotides matching TRBD2. Germline trimming cut 5 bases from V and 6 bases from J; bases unmatched to any gene: 21. Germline CDR1 MNHEY, CDR2 SVGEGT. This CDR3 is built from 19 residues. CDR3: CASSRLTDSGTPGGNIQYF. DNA of the CDR3: TGTGCCAGCAGTCGCCTAACGGATAGCGGGACGCCGGGGGGAAACATTCAGTACTTC.

This clonotype was detected ten times or more. The chain carries TRBV4-2 and TRBJ1-1; D not certain. Germline V gene data show CDR1 as LGHNA and CDR2 as YNFKEQ. This CDR3 is 16 amino acids long. V shed 0 bases and J shed 0 bases, with 11 bases lying between them. The CDR3 protein is CASSQDMGRMNTEAFF. CDR3 nucleotide sequence: TGTGCCAGCAGCCAAGATATGGGCAGAATGAACACTGAAGCTTTCTTT.

This clonotype was counted a few times. Here the CDR3 DNA reads TGTGCCAGTAGTATAGAATTGGGTCAGGACGACTACTACGAGCAGTACTTC. This sequence encodes CASSIELGQDDYYEQYF. The chain is built from TRBV19 and TRBJ2-7; a possible D gene is TRBD2 (5 bases). Looked up from germline, CDR1 is LNHDA and CDR2 is SQIVND (reference sequence). V was clipped by 0 bases and J by 3 bases, with 18 bases between them. The CDR3 contains 17 residues.

In this sample, this clonotype turned up a few times. V and J are TRBV6-6 and TRBJ2-2, with 11 positions matching TRBD2. Trimming removed 2 bases from V and 6 bases from J; junction bases left unmatched: 8. This CDR3 has 17 residues. The germline V gene has CDR1 MNHNY and CDR2 SVGAGI (reference sequence). The CDR3 DNA follows: TGTGCCAGCAGTTACGGTAGCGGGAGGGCCGTCGCCGGGGAGCTGTTTTTT. Protein sequence: CASSYGSGRAVAGELFF.

The V call is TRBV11-2, the J call TRBJ2-1, with no clear D. This CDR3 spans 15 amino acids. The V gene's germline CDR1 is SGHAT and CDR2 FQNNGV. V was clipped by 1 base and J by 0 bases, with 7 bases between them. CDR3 sequence reads: CASSLVVSSYNEQFF. The CDR3 region has the DNA TGTGCCAGCAGCTTAGTCGTGAGCTCCTACAATGAGCAGTTCTTC.

This clonotype was recorded many times. The V gene is TRBV12-3 or TRBV12-4, the J gene TRBJ2-5, with 8 positions matching TRBD2. The CDR3 is 16 amino acids. With 3 bases clipped from V and 5 bases from J, the junction kept 11 bases outside the gene matches. CDR3 sequence (DNA): TGTGCCAGCAGTTTTTTCAGCGGGGGCCCGAGCGAGACCCAGTACTTC. This encodes CASSFFSGGPSETQYF.

As DNA, the CDR3 is TGCAGTGCTAGAAGTGGCGCAAGGAACAATCAGCCCCAGCATTTT. Translated: CSARSGARNNQPQHF. The J gene is TRBJ1-5, the V gene TRBV20-1; D is uncertain. Trimming cost V 2 bases and J 3 bases, with 14 bases left between them. Germline CDR1 and CDR2: DFQATT and SNEGSKA (reference sequence). The CDR3 spans 15 residues.

This clonotype showed up many times. The chain joins TRBV29-1 to TRBJ2-3, with D maybe TRBD2 (6 bases). V was clipped by 6 bases and J by 8 bases, with 9 bases between them. CDR1 and CDR2 (germline): SQVTM, ANQGSEA. CDR3 length equals 10 residues. The CDR3 protein is CSVGGGTQYF. The CDR3 nucleotides read TGCAGCGTGGGGGGTGGTACGCAGTATTTT.

This chain joins TRBV6-2 or TRBV6-3 and TRBJ1-1; D is undetermined. The ends were cut back, 8 bases at V and 5 bases at J, with 15 bases in the middle. The CDR3 extends over 13 amino acids. Germline V gene sequence: CDR1 MNHEY, CDR2 SVGEGT. The CDR3 region is CASSATQQTEAFF. The CDR3 DNA is TGTGCCAGCTCCGCTACCCAACAAACTGAAGCTTTCTTT.

This clonotype was counted only a few times. The chain links TRBV20-1 to TRBJ2-2; D call uncertain. V was cut by 5 bases and J by 0 bases, with 7 bases left in between. Germline CDR1 is DFQATT and CDR2 is SNEGSKA (reference sequence). CDR3 length: 13 amino acids. The CDR3 region has the DNA TGCAGTGCTGGGATGACGAACACCGGGGAGCTGTTTTTT. It translates to CSAGMTNTGELFF.

The rearrangement links TRBV29-1 to TRBJ2-7, with D perhaps matching TRBD1 or TRBD2 (5 bases each). The V end was cut by 4 bases, the J end by 1 base, with 8 bases between. This CDR3 has 12 amino acids. CDR1 and CDR2 (germline): SQVTM, ANQGSEA. CDR3 sequence (DNA): TGCAGCGTTGCCAGGGAGTCCTACGAGCAGTACTTC. Encoded protein: CSVARESYEQYF.

Many counts were recorded for this clonotype. The CDR3 DNA reads TGCAGTGCTAGGTCGGACAGTTCTTTCGGCTACACCTTC. The encoded protein is CSARSDSSFGYTF. The chain couples TRBV20-1 to TRBJ1-2, with TRBD1 as a possible D gene (6 bases). This CDR3 has 13 amino acids. Germline assignment: CDR1 DFQATT and CDR2 SNEGSKA (reference sequence). Trimming pared 3 bases from V and 8 bases from J, leaving 16 bases between.